This paragraph reports one TCR beta chain. Antigen: not known. The entry originates in a study of regulatory T cells in long-lasting Graves disease. Overall study: Persistent cases took antithyroid drugs over 5 years and stayed TSH receptor antibody positive.

Study results and limitations: It was in persistent disease that TRBV28, TRBJ1-2 and TRBJ2-5 were favored. The researchers studied only peripheral blood, not thyroid tissue.

This CDR3 is built from 17 residues. The trim removed 4 bases at V and 0 bases at J, leaving 10 bases unmatched. Germline-derived CDR1 and CDR2 are SGHRS and YFSETQ. CDR3 regions were amplified by Arm-PCR using iRepertoire HTBI primers to build TCR beta libraries. TCRdb reprocessed the multiplex PCR reads via MiXCR and lists one record per CDR3 protein. This repertoire shows roughly 400,000 distinct CDR3 sequences, around 23% found once; its top ten account for approximately 15%. Time point reported: persistent/refractory GD, antithyroid drugs over 5 years with positive TRAb. PBMCs provided the RNA from which the TCR library was made. Per American Thyroid Association guidelines, Graves' disease was diagnosed.

This sequence was found in a female donor with Graves disease. V usage is TRBV5-1 and J usage is TRBJ2-1, with 7 positions matching TRBD2. The source was peripheral blood mononuclear cells (PBMCs), collected when the disease was refractory, from a patient treated with antithyroid drugs. The DNA for the CDR3 is TGCGCCAGCAGCCCCCCCACAAGCGGGGCCTCCTACAATGAGCAGTTCTTC. Translating gives CASSPPTSGASYNEQFF.